The following is a TCR beta chain sequence with its context. The data belong to a study of blood T cell repertoires in COVID-19. Study background: Samples representing acute and convalescent COVID-19 were sourced from the United States, Italy and Spain. From T cells, B-cell-depleted T cells, or PBMCs came the material, which was cDNA or gDNA.

The table came from immunoSEQ multiplex PCR; TCRdb's copy has only in-frame clones and leaves some out. The repertoire holds about 98,000 clones, with 81% as singletons. The junction had 14 bases not matched to a gene; V was cut back by 7 bases and J by 11 bases. The germline gives CDR1 SGDLS, CDR2 YYNGEE. This CDR3 spans 14 amino acids. The chain carries TRBV9 and TRBJ2-3; 9 bases are shared with TRBD2. Sequencing was done on a sample of peripheral blood. This receptor was obtained from a man aged 55 to 70 with acute or convalescent COVID-19. The CDR3: CASGPGTSKGEQYF. The CDR3 DNA is TGTGCCAGCGGACCAGGGACTAGCAAGGGGGAGCAGTATTTT.